This T cell receptor beta chain was sequenced in a study of beta chain features in type 1 diabetes. Study findings and constraints: Cells that show high TCR expression could be over-represented by cDNA sequencing. The influence of HLA type on TCRB rearrangement stayed undetermined. Type 1 diabetes patients had moderately but significantly shorter TCRB CDR3s in all four CD4+ subsets.

Expressed TCRB transcripts got sequenced, as all isolated RNA was reverse transcribed. TCRdb's copy holds only in-frame clones and misses some; the assay was immunoSEQ multiplex PCR. The sample lists about 360,000 clones; roughly 12% were seen once. Trimming cost V 2 bases and J 9 bases; bases outside gene matches: 6. Germline V lookup: CDR1 SGHRS, CDR2 YFSETQ. This CDR3 region has 14 residues. This clone was found a few times. Its antigen is undetermined. This chain uses TRBV5-1 with TRBJ2-1, with 9 bases lining up with TRBD1. This TCR was recovered from a woman aged 18-29 years with type 1 diabetes. Sequences were obtained from naive CD4+ T cells from blood. Written as DNA, the CDR3 is TGCGCCAGCAGCTTAAGGACAGGGGAAGGTGAGCAGTTCTTC. This translates into CASSLRTGEGEQFF.